Shown below are 27 T cell receptor beta chains from a single sample sequenced in a study of T-cell reconstitution after alpha-beta-depleted transplantation in children. It was with unique molecular identifiers that the TCRbeta library was prepared. TCRdb reanalysed the PCR reads using MiXCR and keeps one entry per CDR3 protein. Of approximately 510,000 distinct CDR3 sequences in the sample, around 17% were seen once. The source was PBMCs from the stem cell graft donor, collected from the stem cell graft. The receptors originated from a human donor who donated a stem cell graft to a child with acute lymphoblastic leukemia.

This clonotype was recorded a few times. This rearrangement joins TRBV9 to TRBJ1-1; D is unclear. CDR3 length: 13 amino acids. From germline, CDR1 is SGDLS and CDR2 YYNGEE. Trimming took off 3 bases at V and 8 bases at J, with 14 bases between the two ends. The CDR3 loop is CASSGPSLWEAFF. DNA for the CDR3: TGTGCCAGCAGCGGCCCCTCCCTTTGGGAAGCTTTCTTT.

The gene calls are TRBV20-1 and TRBJ2-5; TRBD2 agrees at 7 bases. The CDR3 consists of 14 residues. Trimming at V came to 7 bases and at J to 3 bases, leaving 11 bases not matched to a gene. The germline gives CDR1 DFQATT, CDR2 SNEGSKA (reference sequence). CDR3 sequence reads: CSVDFPGGKETQYF. The CDR3 DNA reads as TGCAGTGTCGATTTTCCGGGAGGTAAAGAGACCCAGTACTTC.

The CDR3 region has the DNA TGTGCCAGCAGCGTAGACGGGTCTTACAATGAGCAGTTCTTC. It is translated as CASSVDGSYNEQFF. The rearrangement joins TRBV9 to TRBJ2-1; D unresolved. The V end was cut by 0 bases, the J end by 4 bases, with 8 bases between. This CDR3 is built from 14 residues. The germline gives CDR1 SGDLS, CDR2 YYNGEE.

This chain links TRBV20-1 with TRBJ2-1, with TRBD2 matching 11 bases. This CDR3 is built from 16 residues. Unmatched junction bases numbered 11, after V lost 3 bases and J lost 7 bases. Germline CDR1 and CDR2: DFQATT and SNEGSKA (reference sequence). The CDR3 region has the DNA TGCAGTGCTAGCTGGGTAGCGGGAGGGCCGAGGAATGAGCAGTTCTTC. Its translation: CSASWVAGGPRNEQFF.

This clonotype was recorded a few times. The chain recombines TRBV5-1 with TRBJ1-2; D is uncertain. The CDR3 is 13 amino acids. V was trimmed by 4 bases and J by 5 bases, leaving 12 bases between them. Germline V gives CDR1 SGHRS, CDR2 YFSETQ. The CDR3 is CASSPLMGYGYTF. The CDR3 region has the DNA TGCGCCAGCAGCCCCCTCATGGGTTATGGCTACACCTTC.

The table lists this clonotype with many counts. J is TRBJ1-2 and V is TRBV29-1; D is undetermined. This CDR3 comprises 10 residues. Looked up from germline, CDR1 is SQVTM and CDR2 is ANQGSEA. Trimming pared 5 bases from V and 3 bases from J, leaving 4 bases between. The CDR3 DNA reads as TGCAGCGTTCTGGACTATGGCTACACCTTC. Translation: CSVLDYGYTF.

The genes are TRBV7-8 and TRBJ2-2, with D maybe TRBD1 (6 bases). This CDR3 spans 15 amino acids. Germline values: CDR1 SGHVS, CDR2 FQNEAQ. V lost 5 bases and J lost 1, with 11 bases in between. The CDR3 here is CASSPLTGNTGELFF. The CDR3 bases are TGTGCCAGCAGCCCACTGACAGGGAACACCGGGGAGCTGTTTTTT.

This chain links TRBV7-9 with TRBJ2-3; D gene unclear. The ends were cut back, 7 bases at V and 2 bases at J, with 10 bases in the middle. CDR3 length: 13 residues. Germline CDR1 is SEHNR and CDR2 is FQNEAQ (reference sequence). The CDR3 reads CASNKQPTDTQYF. In DNA, the CDR3 is TGTGCCAGCAACAAACAGCCCACAGATACGCAGTATTTT.

The chain has TRBV29-1 and TRBJ2-7; 10 bases match TRBD1. This CDR3 has 15 residues. Germline lookup yields CDR1 SQVTM and CDR2 ANQGSEA. Trimming cost V 3 bases and J 3 bases; bases outside gene matches: 8. The CDR3 spells CSVESSGQGFYEQYF. The DNA of the CDR3 is TGCAGCGTTGAGAGTTCGGGACAGGGGTTCTACGAGCAGTACTTC.

This clonotype was seen many times. The rearrangement joins TRBV20-1 to TRBJ2-1; the D is unclear. Deletions cut 4 bases from V and 4 bases from J, with 8 bases between. Germline values: CDR1 DFQATT, CDR2 SNEGSKA (reference sequence). The CDR3 contains 12 residues. CDR3: CSAKLPYNEQFF. CDR3 DNA: TGCAGTGCTAAACTACCTTACAATGAGCAGTTCTTC.

This chain links TRBV12-3 or TRBV12-4 with TRBJ2-1, with a possible D match to TRBD1 (6 bases). V was clipped by 6 bases and J by 8 bases, with 23 bases between them. The CDR3 has 16 residues. CDR3 bases: TGTGCCAGCAGACCTGGTCTAGGTGTGGGGGCCCATGAGCAGTTCTTC. It translates to CASRPGLGVGAHEQFF.

The chain couples TRBV5-1 to TRBJ2-1, with D perhaps TRBD2 (5 bases). V lost 7 bases to trimming and J lost 4 bases, with 18 bases between them. Germline V gives CDR1 SGHRS, CDR2 YFSETQ. The CDR3 is made up of 15 amino acids. In nucleotides, the CDR3 is TGCGCCAGCCTTAGCGCAAAAGCCCCTTACAATGAGCAGTTCTTC. Its protein is CASLSAKAPYNEQFF.

V and J are TRBV7-8 and TRBJ2-3; D is unclear. From germline, CDR1 is SGHVS and CDR2 FQNEAQ. The CDR3 length is 14 residues. Between the trimmed V and J ends, which lost 10 bases and 2 bases, there was a span of 16 bases. The CDR3 protein is CATTPETLTDTQYF. The CDR3 coding sequence is TGTGCCACCACACCGGAGACTCTCACAGATACGCAGTATTTT.

This clonotype was counted between two and nine times. This chain connects TRBV6-5 to TRBJ2-7; no clear D. The CDR3 loop spans 15 amino acids. V lost 0 bases, J lost 3 bases, and 12 bases lay in between. CDR1 and CDR2 from the germline V gene are MNHEY and SVGAGI. As DNA, the CDR3 is TGTGCCAGCAGTTACTCGATCCCCCCTGACTACGAGCAGTACTTC. It codes for CASSYSIPPDYEQYF.

The J gene is TRBJ1-1, the V gene TRBV5-5, with 8 bases matching TRBD1. There are 16 residues in the CDR3. The V and J ends lost 4 bases and 2 bases, in that order; junction bases with no gene match: 10. Germline CDR1 and CDR2: SGHKS and YYEKEE (reference sequence). Here the CDR3 reads CASSPVVTGGNTEAFF. In DNA, the CDR3 is TGTGCCAGCAGCCCGGTGGTAACAGGGGGTAACACTGAAGCTTTCTTT.

The chain links TRBV5-1 to TRBJ2-7, with D possibly being TRBD2 (5 bases). Trimming removed 4 bases from V and 0 bases from J, with 14 bases in between. Germline CDR1 and CDR2: SGHRS and YFSETQ. The CDR3 covers 15 residues. CDR3 sequence reads: CASSTSRGYSYEQYF. CDR3 nucleotide sequence: TGCGCCAGCAGCACGTCCCGGGGTTACTCCTACGAGCAGTACTTC.

The chain joins TRBV19 to TRBJ1-1; 8 nucleotides line up with TRBD1. CDR3 length equals 15 residues. Per the germline V gene, CDR1 is LNHDA and CDR2 is SQIVND (reference sequence). After removal of 5 bases from V and 5 bases from J, the junction contained 10 bases not matched to a gene. CDR3 sequence: CASSLDAGGETEAFF. CDR3 DNA sequence: TGTGCCAGTAGTCTCGATGCAGGGGGCGAGACTGAAGCTTTCTTT.

This clonotype was detected only a few times. The rearrangement joins TRBV5-1 to TRBJ2-1; TRBD2 is a possible D gene (6 bases). The CDR3 is 12 residues long. Trimming shortened V by 4 bases and J by 9 bases, and 11 bases separated the two germline ends. Germline V gene data show CDR1 as SGHRS and CDR2 as YFSETQ. Here the CDR3 DNA reads TGCGCCAGCAGCCAGACTAGTCTTGAGCAGTTCTTC. Translated, it gives CASSQTSLEQFF.

The V gene is TRBV12-3 or TRBV12-4, the J gene TRBJ2-1; TRBD2 matches at 8 bases. Trimming removed 6 bases from V and 8 bases from J; junction bases left unmatched: 15. The CDR3 extends over 16 amino acids. In nucleotides, the CDR3 is TGTGCCAGCAGCTCGCGTGGGACTAGAGGTAACCATGAGCAGTTCTTC. It codes for CASSSRGTRGNHEQFF.

Comment on this clonotype: One end of the junction varies from germline; a read error may be responsible. The J gene is TRBJ2-1, the V gene TRBV15; D possibly corresponds to TRBD2 (6 bases). This CDR3 contains 18 residues. Per germline, CDR1 LNHNV and CDR2 YYDKDF (reference sequence). The CDR3 DNA reads TGTCCCACCAGCAGATTTGGGGGTGTTAGCGGTCAAGGCAATGAGCAGTTCTTC. Translated, it gives CPTSRFGGVSGQGNEQFF.

Only a few counts were recorded for this clonotype. This sequence joins TRBV19 and TRBJ2-1; the D gene could be TRBD1 or TRBD2 (5 bases each). V lost 5 bases, J lost 6 bases, and 14 bases lay in between. There are 14 residues in the CDR3. Per the germline V gene, CDR1 is LNHDA and CDR2 is SQIVND (reference sequence). The CDR3, as DNA: TGTGCCAGTAGTGGGGCGCCGGCGGGCAATGAGCAGTTCTTC. Protein sequence: CASSGAPAGNEQFF.

The genes are TRBV3-1 and TRBJ2-3, with D perhaps matching TRBD1 (6 bases). Germline V gene lookup returns CDR1 LGHDT and CDR2 YNNKEL (reference sequence). The V end was cut by 4 bases, the J end by 2 bases, with 19 bases between. The CDR3 covers 17 residues. Written as DNA, the CDR3 is TGTGCCAGCAGCCGGACCGCCAGGGGTATGAACACAGATACGCAGTATTTT. Its protein product is CASSRTARGMNTDTQYF.

In this sample, this clonotype turned up a few times. The chain links TRBV11-1 to TRBJ2-3, with 14 bases identical to TRBD2. Germline-derived CDR1 and CDR2 are SGHAT and FQDESV (reference sequence). Trimming removed 5 bases from V and 4 bases from J; junction bases left unmatched: 8. The CDR3 length is 17 residues. CDR3 in amino acids: CASSPTGTSGSADTQYF. The CDR3, as DNA: TGTGCCAGCAGCCCGACCGGGACTAGCGGGAGCGCAGATACGCAGTATTTT.

The chain joins TRBV18 to TRBJ2-2; D is ambiguous. Germline CDR1 KGHSH, CDR2 LQKENI. This CDR3 region has 17 residues. Trimming removed 2 bases at V and 3 bases at J, with 16 bases between. The DNA of the CDR3 is TGTGCCAGCTCACCATCCCGGCCAAAGACATACACCGGGGAGCTGTTTTTT. It specifies CASSPSRPKTYTGELFF.

The CDR3: CSATAITSGRKFSYEQYF. The CDR3 DNA is TGCAGTGCTACAGCCATAACTAGCGGGAGGAAATTCTCCTACGAGCAGTACTTC. The chain joins TRBV20-1 to TRBJ2-7, with TRBD2 identical over 12 bases. After removal of 4 bases from V and 0 bases from J, the junction contained 13 bases not matched to a gene. Per the germline V gene, CDR1 is DFQATT and CDR2 is SNEGSKA (reference sequence). The CDR3 extends over 18 amino acids.

The rearrangement joins TRBV29-1 to TRBJ2-7, with 14 bases fitting TRBD2. Germline-derived CDR1 and CDR2 are SQVTM and ANQGSEA. Germline trimming cut 6 bases from V and 7 bases from J; bases unmatched to any gene: 8. This CDR3 contains 14 residues. CDR3 sequence: CSVGGLAGVGEQYF. The CDR3 bases are TGCAGCGTAGGGGGACTAGCGGGAGTCGGGGAGCAGTACTTC.

This chain links TRBV25-1 with TRBJ1-1; D gene uncertain. CDR1 and CDR2 from the germline V gene are MGHDK and SYGVNS. CDR3 length: 16 residues. Trimming shortened V by 3 bases and J by 4 bases, and 18 bases separated the two germline ends. CDR3 nucleotide sequence: TGTGCCAGCAGTGATTTCACCCAATCGGGATTCACTGAAGCTTTCTTT. Translation gives CASSDFTQSGFTEAFF.